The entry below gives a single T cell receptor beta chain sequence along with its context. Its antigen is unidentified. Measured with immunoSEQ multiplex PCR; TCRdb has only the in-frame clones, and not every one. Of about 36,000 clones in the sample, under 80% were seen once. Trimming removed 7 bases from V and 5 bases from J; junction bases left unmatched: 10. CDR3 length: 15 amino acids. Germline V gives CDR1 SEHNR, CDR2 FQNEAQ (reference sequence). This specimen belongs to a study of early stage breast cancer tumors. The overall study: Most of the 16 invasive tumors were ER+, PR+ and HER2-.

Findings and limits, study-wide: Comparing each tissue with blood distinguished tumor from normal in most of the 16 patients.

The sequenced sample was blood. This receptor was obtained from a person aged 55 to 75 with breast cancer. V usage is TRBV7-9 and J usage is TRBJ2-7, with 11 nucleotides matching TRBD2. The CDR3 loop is CASTVAGGLSNEQYF. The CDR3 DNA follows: TGTGCCAGCACGGTAGCGGGGGGGCTATCCAACGAGCAGTACTTC. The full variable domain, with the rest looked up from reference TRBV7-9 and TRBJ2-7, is DTGVSQNPRHKITKRGQNVTFRCDPISEHNRLYWYRQTLGQGPEFLTYFQNEAQLEKSRLLSDRFSAERPKGSFSTLEIQRTEQGDSAMYLCASTVAGGLSNEQYFGPGTRLTVT.